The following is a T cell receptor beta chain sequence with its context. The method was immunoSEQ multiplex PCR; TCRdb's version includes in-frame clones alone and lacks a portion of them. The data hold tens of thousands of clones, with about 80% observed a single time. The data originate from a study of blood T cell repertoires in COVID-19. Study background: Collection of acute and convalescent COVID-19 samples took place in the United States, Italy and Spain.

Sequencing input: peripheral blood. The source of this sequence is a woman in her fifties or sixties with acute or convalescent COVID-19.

The CDR3 DNA follows: TGTGCCAGCAGCTTGAGGGGAAGGATTTACGAGCAGTACTTC. This gives the protein CASSLRGRIYEQYF. The chain combines TRBV5-7 with TRBJ2-7; possibly TRBD1 for D (5 bases). TRBV5-7 is an open reading frame whose function is uncertain. CDR3 length equals 14 residues. V lost 1 base to trimming and J lost 4 bases, with 12 bases between them.